The 31 T cell receptor beta chains given below trace back to one sample, sequenced in a study of cytomegalovirus exposure and HLA in healthy donors. TCRdb's table, derived via immunoSEQ multiplex PCR, lists solely in-frame clones and lacks some. The sample contains 300,000 to 450,000 clones, roughly 85% of which appear only once. Input material: PBMCs. The receptor source for this set is a woman between 18 and 29 years old in good health and CMV-seronegative.

This clone has only one observation. This chain uses TRBV7-9 with TRBJ2-2; D not certain. The CDR3 sequence is 14 residues long. Deletions cut 5 bases from V and 4 bases from J, with 11 bases between. Germline CDR1 SEHNR, CDR2 FQNEAQ (reference sequence). The CDR3 region is CASSPLSFTGELFF. The CDR3 DNA is TGTGCCAGCAGCCCCCTCAGTTTCACCGGGGAGCTGTTTTTT.

The chain carries TRBV19 and TRBJ1-5; possible D gene TRBD1, 5 bases. CDR1 is LNHDA, CDR2 SQIVND, per germline (reference sequence). CDR3 length equals 15 residues. Trimming took off 7 bases at V and 1 base at J, with 14 bases between the two ends. CDR3 region: CASTLGGESNQPQHF. Written as DNA, the CDR3 is TGTGCCAGTACCCTCGGGGGGGAAAGCAATCAGCCCCAGCATTTT. The variable domain in full, completed from reference TRBV19 and TRBJ1-5, reads DGGITQSPKYLFRKEGQNVTLSCEQNLNHDAMYWYRQDPGQGLRLIYYSQIVNDFQKGDIAEGYSVSREKKESFPLTVTSAQKNPTAFYLCASTLGGESNQPQHFGDGTRLSIL.

V usage is TRBV6-5 and J usage is TRBJ1-5; perhaps TRBD1 as D (5 bases). The CDR3 is 13 amino acids. Trimming took off 5 bases at V and 0 bases at J, with 5 bases between the two ends. Germline CDR1 and CDR2: MNHEY and SVGAGI. The CDR3: CASSQGSNQPQHF. The CDR3 nucleotides are TGTGCCAGCAGTCAGGGTAGCAATCAGCCCCAGCATTTT.

The rearrangement uses TRBV7-3 and TRBJ2-1; D is ambiguous. Trimming cost V 2 bases and J 5 bases, with 13 bases left between them. The CDR3 has 15 amino acids. The germline V gene encodes CDR1 SGHTA and CDR2 FQGTGA. The CDR3 DNA is TGTGCCAGCAGCTTAGGGCGCTCCCCAAACAATGAGCAGTTCTTC. Its translation: CASSLGRSPNNEQFF.

The chain couples TRBV27 to TRBJ1-5; a possible D gene is TRBD1 (6 bases). This CDR3 has 15 residues. Per germline, CDR1 MNHEY and CDR2 SMNVEV (reference sequence). V was shortened by 6 bases and J by 1 base, with 13 bases between the two germline ends. The CDR3 sequence is CASRGSGVSNQPQHF. DNA for the CDR3: TGTGCCAGCAGAGGATCAGGGGTAAGCAATCAGCCCCAGCATTTT.

The chain recombines TRBV7-9 with TRBJ2-2; D perhaps matches TRBD1 (6 bases). V gave up 5 bases and J gave up 5 bases, with 18 bases separating them. The CDR3 contains 16 residues. CDR1 and CDR2 (germline): SEHNR, FQNEAQ (reference sequence). CDR3 protein: CASSHPGQAWTGELFF. The CDR3 coding sequence is TGTGCCAGCAGCCACCCGGGACAAGCGTGGACCGGGGAGCTGTTTTTT.

This clone has just one count. V gene TRBV11-2 combines with J gene TRBJ2-3; a weak D match, TRBD1 (5 bases). Per the germline V gene, CDR1 is SGHAT and CDR2 is FQNNGV. V lost 5 bases and J lost 3, with 18 bases in between. The CDR3 extends over 16 amino acids. CDR3 nucleotides: TGTGCCAGCAGCGCTAGAACAGGTACCAAAACAGATACGCAGTATTTT. This gives the protein CASSARTGTKTDTQYF.

The chain uses TRBV7-2 and TRBJ2-7, with 8 bases matching TRBD2. V was pared by 5 bases and J by 3 bases, with 9 bases of the junction left unmatched. CDR1 and CDR2 (germline): SGHTA, FQGNSA. CDR3 size: 15 residues. CDR3 in DNA: TGTGCCAGCAGCCCCCATCGGGAGGGCCTCTACGAGCAGTACTTC. Encoded protein: CASSPHREGLYEQYF.

The V call is TRBV4-1, the J call TRBJ2-3; TRBD2 matches 11 bases. CDR3 length: 19 amino acids. From germline, CDR1 is MGHRA and CDR2 YSYEKL. V dropped 0 bases and J dropped 5; count of bases not matched to a gene: 13. The CDR3 loop reads CASSQEDLLAGGPGDTQYF. Written as DNA, the CDR3 is TGCGCCAGCAGCCAAGAAGATTTATTAGCGGGGGGGCCGGGAGATACGCAGTATTTT.

The V and J genes are TRBV15 and TRBJ1-3; D not resolved. V shed 4 bases and J shed 2 bases, with 6 bases lying between them. CDR3 size: 13 residues. Germline CDR1 and CDR2: LNHNV and YYDKDF (reference sequence). CDR3 sequence: CATSMGTGNTIYF. CDR3 sequence (DNA): TGTGCCACCAGCATGGGCACTGGAAACACCATATATTTT. Looking up the rest from reference TRBV15 and TRBJ1-3 gives the full variable domain: DAMVIQNPRYQVTQFGKPVTLSCSQTLNHNVMYWYQQKSSQAPKLLFHYYDKDFNNEADTPDNFQSRRPNTSFCFLDIRSPGLGDTAMYLCATSMGTGNTIYFGEGSWLTVV.

This clone was found once. This chain joins TRBV4-1 and TRBJ1-5; D might be TRBD1 (5 bases). CDR1 and CDR2 from the germline V gene are MGHRA and YSYEKL. The CDR3 totals 17 residues. V lost 0 bases and J 0 bases, leaving 12 bases between the germline ends. This chain's CDR3 is CASSQDWGEYSNQPQHF. CDR3 in DNA: TGCGCCAGCAGCCAAGATTGGGGGGAATATAGCAATCAGCCCCAGCATTTT.

The chain uses TRBV6-5 and TRBJ2-5; 7 nucleotides line up with TRBD1. V lost 1 base, J lost 2 bases, and 7 bases stayed unmatched. CDR3 length: 16 residues. Germline CDR1 and CDR2: MNHEY and SVGAGI. This chain's CDR3 is CASSYLAGGWQETQYF. CDR3 sequence (DNA): TGTGCCAGCAGTTACTTGGCAGGGGGTTGGCAAGAGACCCAGTACTTC.

The chain links TRBV27 to TRBJ2-1, with 9 bases aligning to TRBD2. V shed 5 bases, J shed 4 bases, and the junction held 9 bases outside the gene matches. This CDR3 contains 16 residues. Germline V gene data show CDR1 as MNHEY and CDR2 as SMNVEV (reference sequence). In DNA, the CDR3 is TGTGCCAGCAGTCCCACCGGCGGGGGGGGGTACAATGAGCAGTTCTTC. Translated: CASSPTGGGGYNEQFF.

The chain has TRBV6-1 and TRBJ1-1; maybe TRBD1 (5 bases). V was clipped by 3 bases and J by 0 bases, with 8 bases between them. CDR1 and CDR2 from the germline V gene are MNHNS and SASEGT. The CDR3 sequence is 14 residues long. The CDR3 loop is CASSEAGLNTEAFF. For the CDR3, the DNA is TGTGCCAGCAGTGAGGCAGGGTTGAACACTGAAGCTTTCTTT.

This clone was found once. A read error may be the cause here, since a much bigger clone is one base away. The chain combines TRBV28 with TRBJ1-2, with D possibly being TRBD1 (6 bases). Germline assignment: CDR1 MDHEN and CDR2 SYDVKM. V was pared by 6 bases and J by 4 bases, with 9 bases between. This CDR3 spans 12 amino acids. The CDR3 protein is CASRGGGYGYTF. CDR3 DNA sequence: TGTGCCAGCAGAGGGGGGGGCTATGGCTACACCTTC.

The chain combines TRBV27 with TRBJ1-3; D is unresolved. This CDR3 has 16 residues. The V and J ends lost 3 bases and 0 bases respectively, with 12 bases between them. CDR1 MNHEY and CDR2 SMNVEV come from the germline V gene (reference sequence). CDR3 in amino acids: CASSFPTGFSGNTIYF. The DNA for the CDR3 is TGTGCCAGCAGTTTCCCCACGGGGTTCTCTGGAAACACCATATATTTT.

This rearrangement joins TRBV2 to TRBJ2-6, with D possibly being TRBD2 (5 bases). The CDR3 runs 16 residues. Germline V gene data show CDR1 as SNHLY and CDR2 as FYNNEI. Trimming removed 4 bases at V and 3 bases at J, with 13 bases between. CDR3 nucleotide sequence: TGTGCCAGCAGTGGCTCAGGCACTAGTGGGGCCAACGTCCTGACTTTC. Residues: CASSGSGTSGANVLTF.

The count of this clone is one. Other nucleotide sequences from this sample produce the same CDR3. The genes are TRBV9 and TRBJ2-5; D possibly corresponds to TRBD1 (5 bases). The CDR3 is made up of 14 amino acids. The V gene lost 0 bases and the J gene lost 0 bases, with 6 bases spanning the gap. In germline, CDR1 is SGDLS, CDR2 YYNGEE. The chain's CDR3 is CASSVAGNQETQYF. CDR3 coding DNA: TGTGCCAGCAGCGTAGCAGGGAACCAAGAGACCCAGTACTTC. The variable domain in full, with the rest retrieved from reference TRBV9 and TRBJ2-5, is DSGVTQTPKHLITATGQRVTLRCSPRSGDLSVYWYQQSLDQGLQFLIQYYNGEERAKGNILERFSAQQFPDLHSELNLSSLELGDSALYFCASSVAGNQETQYFGPGTRLLVL.

This rearrangement joins TRBV4-1 to TRBJ2-5; D is perhaps TRBD2 (5 bases). V lost 1 base and J lost 5, with 11 bases in between. Per the germline V gene, CDR1 is MGHRA and CDR2 is YSYEKL. The CDR3 has 14 amino acids. The CDR3: CASSQVVREETQYF. CDR3 sequence (DNA): TGCGCCAGCAGCCAAGTCGTTAGGGAGGAGACCCAGTACTTC.

The chain couples TRBV23-1 to TRBJ1-5; D gene uncertain. TRBV23-1 is treated as an ORF (open reading frame) with a function not yet certain. V shed 8 bases and J shed 4 bases, with 12 bases lying between them. The CDR3 spans 13 residues. The CDR3 region is CASPYGGNQPQHF. Here the CDR3 DNA reads TGCGCCAGCCCCTATGGAGGGAATCAGCCCCAGCATTTT.

The chain uses TRBV7-8 and TRBJ1-6, with D unclear. The V end lost 4 bases, the J end lost 1 base, and 5 bases lay between the germline ends. CDR1 and CDR2 from the germline V gene are SGHVS and FQNEAQ. The CDR3 extends over 14 amino acids. The CDR3 DNA sequence: TGTGCCAGCAGCTCCGAGTCCTATAATTCACCCCTCCACTTT. Its translation is CASSSESYNSPLHF.

The table lists this clone with a count of one. The chain is built from TRBV6-1 and TRBJ1-5, with TRBD1 matching over 12 bases. CDR1 is MNHNS, CDR2 SASEGT, per germline. The CDR3 extends over 18 amino acids. After removal of 2 bases from V and 4 bases from J, the junction contained 9 bases not matched to a gene. This chain's CDR3 is CASSERDRGRKWNQPQHF. For the CDR3, the DNA is TGTGCCAGCAGTGAACGGGACAGGGGGCGTAAGTGGAATCAGCCCCAGCATTTT.

The rearrangement uses TRBV11-2 and TRBJ1-3; D gene unclear. Trimming took 5 bases from V and 4 from J, leaving 9 bases between them. Germline V CDR1 and CDR2: SGHAT, FQNNGV. The CDR3 sequence is 13 residues long. The DNA for the CDR3 is TGTGCCAGCAGCCCCCCGGTCGGAAACACCATATATTTT. It yields the protein CASSPPVGNTIYF.

The chain links TRBV15 to TRBJ2-5; 10 bases match TRBD2. The germline V gene encodes CDR1 LNHNV and CDR2 YYDKDF (reference sequence). CDR3 length: 15 residues. V shed 2 bases and J 1 base; nucleotides not matched to a gene: 1. CDR3 sequence: CATSRLAGAQETQYF. The CDR3 DNA follows: TGTGCCACCAGCAGACTAGCGGGGGCCCAAGAGACCCAGTACTTC.

V gene TRBV5-1 combines with J gene TRBJ2-3; 10 nucleotides line up with TRBD2. The junction had 7 bases not matched to a gene; V was cut back by 0 bases and J by 6 bases. The CDR3 extends over 16 amino acids. Germline CDR1 is SGHRS and CDR2 is YFSETQ. CDR3 in amino acids: CASSLAVAGGADTQYF. CDR3 in DNA: TGCGCCAGCAGCTTGGCAGTAGCGGGGGGCGCGGATACGCAGTATTTT.

The chain joins TRBV10-2 to TRBJ1-2; 9 nucleotides match TRBD1. CDR1 WSHSY and CDR2 SAAADI come from the germline V gene. This CDR3 is built from 15 residues. The V gene end was trimmed by 6 bases and the J gene end by 6 bases; junction bases not matched to a gene: 11. The CDR3 nucleotides read TGCGCCAGCAGCATGCCGGGACAGGGTGTCGATGGCTACACCTTC. Its protein product is CASSMPGQGVDGYTF.

CDR3 in amino acids: CASRRRGGELFF. The CDR3 DNA sequence: TGTGCCAGCCGAAGGAGGGGCGGGGAGCTGTTTTTT. The V and J genes are TRBV6-5 and TRBJ2-2, with D maybe TRBD2 (6 bases). CDR3 length: 12 residues. The germline V gene encodes CDR1 MNHEY and CDR2 SVGAGI. Trimming left V 8 bases short and J 7 bases short, with 11 bases between.

This clone was counted once. The J gene is TRBJ2-7, the V gene TRBV5-1, with TRBD2 matching 10 bases. Germline CDR1 SGHRS, CDR2 YFSETQ. V lost 3 bases, J lost 7 bases, and 7 bases stayed unmatched. There are 14 residues in the CDR3. The chain's CDR3 is CASSYPGLAQEQYF. DNA for the CDR3: TGCGCCAGCAGCTATCCGGGACTAGCGCAAGAGCAGTACTTC. The variable domain in full, completed from reference TRBV5-1 and TRBJ2-7, reads KAGVTQTPRYLIKTRGQQVTLSCSPISGHRSVSWYQQTPGQGLQFLFEYFSETQRNKGNFPGRFSGRQFSNSRSEMNVSTLELGDSALYLCASSYPGLAQEQYFGPGTRLTVT.

The table lists this clone with a count of one. This chain connects TRBV27 to TRBJ2-1, with 13 positions matching TRBD2. Germline values: CDR1 MNHEY, CDR2 SMNVEV (reference sequence). The CDR3 sequence is 18 residues long. The V segment lost 6 bases and the J segment 0 bases; nucleotides outside the gene matches: 8. CDR3 residues: CASRPGLAGISSYNEQFF. In DNA form, the CDR3 reads TGTGCCAGCAGGCCGGGACTAGCGGGGATTAGCTCCTACAATGAGCAGTTCTTC.

This sequence joins TRBV11-1 and TRBJ2-7; perhaps TRBD2 as D (5 bases). The germline V and J ends were trimmed by 2 bases and 0 bases, with 17 bases remaining between them. Germline lookup yields CDR1 SGHAT and CDR2 FQDESV (reference sequence). This CDR3 contains 17 residues. CDR3 bases: TGTGCCAGCAGCTTAAATGGGATGGGAGCTCTCTCCTACGAGCAGTACTTC. Amino acids: CASSLNGMGALSYEQYF.

V usage is TRBV28 and J usage is TRBJ1-2; no clear D. The V gene lost 5 bases and the J gene lost 4 bases, with 17 bases spanning the gap. The CDR3 is 15 residues long. Germline V lookup: CDR1 MDHEN, CDR2 SYDVKM. The CDR3 reads CASSVGRAGGYGYTF. In DNA form, the CDR3 reads TGTGCCAGCAGTGTGGGGAGGGCCGGCGGCTATGGCTACACCTTC.